One and the same sample provided the 2 T cell receptor beta chains below, sequenced in a study of blood T cell repertoires in COVID-19 (dated by TCRdb to about 2020). Libraries were constructed by the immunoSEQ multiplex PCR assay. TCRdb took this table from immuneACCESS and kept in-frame rearrangements with V and J called. Such tables lack part of the clones; where checked against another copy, unresolved V genes explain under half of the gap, and the rest is unexplained. The sample includes 150,000 to 200,000 clones, with around three quarters observed a single time. The biggest ten clones account for roughly a sixth of the sample. What was sequenced was PBMCs or T cells enriched from blood (not recorded which). These receptors originate from a woman aged 45 to 65 with acute COVID-19.

There are many counts of this clone. This rearrangement joins TRBV28 to TRBJ2-1; a possible D gene is TRBD1 (5 bases). V was shortened by 4 bases and J by 6 bases, with 16 bases between the two germline ends. The CDR3 contains 15 residues. The germline gives CDR1 MDHEN, CDR2 SYDVKM. CDR3 in DNA: TGTGCCAGCAGTTCCCCGGCAGGGCGACCCAATGAGCAGTTCTTC. Protein product: CASSSPAGRPNEQFF.

This chain joins TRBV7-9 and TRBJ2-1; D is ambiguous. Germline V gene sequence: CDR1 SEHNR, CDR2 FQNEAQ (reference sequence). There are 12 residues in the CDR3. Trimming removed 3 bases from V and 4 bases from J, with 4 bases in between. DNA of the CDR3: TGTGCCAGCAGCTTTCTGTACAATGAGCAGTTCTTC. Protein sequence: CASSFLYNEQFF.